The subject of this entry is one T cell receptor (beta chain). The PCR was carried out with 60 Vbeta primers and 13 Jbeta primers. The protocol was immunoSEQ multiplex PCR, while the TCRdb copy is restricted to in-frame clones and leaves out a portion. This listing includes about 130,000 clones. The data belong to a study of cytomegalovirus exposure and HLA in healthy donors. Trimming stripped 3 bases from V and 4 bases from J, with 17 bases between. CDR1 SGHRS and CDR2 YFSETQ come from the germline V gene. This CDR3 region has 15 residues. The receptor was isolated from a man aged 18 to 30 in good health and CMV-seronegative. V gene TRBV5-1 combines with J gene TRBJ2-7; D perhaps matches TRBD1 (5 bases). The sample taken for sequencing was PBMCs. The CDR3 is CASSSPGQYFYEQYF. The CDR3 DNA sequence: TGCGCCAGCAGCTCTCCAGGGCAGTACTTTTACGAGCAGTACTTC.